The 19 T cell receptor beta chains presented below share a single source sample, sequenced in a study of OX40 agonist ivuxolimab in advanced cancers. Receptor libraries were prepared by the immunoSEQ multiplex PCR assay. TCRdb limited this immuneACCESS table to in-frame rearrangements with V and J called. A share of clones is missing; checked studies link under half to unresolved V genes, and the rest is unexplained. The sample table shows more than 85,000 clones, and about nine tenths are seen once. Of the sample, 0.27% is held by the ten largest clones. The material was CD4+ or CD8+ T cells sorted from blood, obtained in a trial of the OX40 agonist ivuxolimab. The source is an adult with an advanced solid tumor such as melanoma, head and neck, liver or kidney cancer.

V is TRBV7-8 and J is TRBJ1-1; D not resolved. Looked up from germline, CDR1 is SGHVS and CDR2 is FQNEAQ. The CDR3 loop spans 14 amino acids. V lost 1 base and J lost 8, with 14 bases in between. The CDR3 DNA reads as TGTGCCAGCAGCTTAGGGCCCAAACGGCTCGAAGCTTTCTTT. It codes for CASSLGPKRLEAFF.

This chain connects TRBV30 to TRBJ1-1; the match to TRBD1 covers 7 bases. Germline V CDR1 and CDR2: GTSNPN, SVGIG (reference sequence). With 2 bases clipped from V and 0 bases from J, the junction kept 3 bases outside the gene matches. This CDR3 has 14 amino acids. The CDR3 protein is CAWSLGQVNTEAFF. The CDR3 nucleotides read TGTGCCTGGAGTCTTGGACAGGTGAACACTGAAGCTTTCTTT.

This chain joins TRBV28 and TRBJ2-1, with D unclear. Trimming took 8 bases from V and 6 from J, leaving 5 bases between them. The CDR3 runs to 10 residues. The germline V gene has CDR1 MDHEN and CDR2 SYDVKM. Here the CDR3 DNA reads TGTGCCAGCGGCCGCAATGAGCAGTTCTTC. Translated, it gives CASGRNEQFF.

The genes are TRBV4-2 and TRBJ1-2, with 9 bases that match TRBD1. Germline CDR1 is LGHNA and CDR2 is YNFKEQ. The CDR3 runs to 17 residues. Trimming at V came to 0 bases and at J to 4 bases, leaving 9 bases not matched to a gene. The CDR3 region is CASSQEVDRGRGYGYTF. The CDR3 DNA reads TGTGCCAGCAGCCAAGAAGTGGACAGGGGTCGGGGCTATGGCTACACCTTC.

This clone has a handful of counts. The rearrangement uses TRBV29-1 and TRBJ2-3; 8 bases align to TRBD2. V lost 6 bases and J lost 3; bases outside the gene matches: 5. Germline-derived CDR1 and CDR2 are SQVTM and ANQGSEA. This CDR3 region has 13 residues. DNA for the CDR3: TGCAGCGTGGCGAGCGGGGGTACAGATACGCAGTATTTT. Protein product: CSVASGGTDTQYF.

Worth noting for this clone: A junction boundary mismatches the germline segment, possibly from a read error. This chain connects TRBV4-3 to TRBJ1-1, with D perhaps TRBD1 (5 bases). Germline CDR1 LGHNA, CDR2 YSLEER. This CDR3 comprises 14 residues. CDR3 loop: CASGQEIRGDEAFF. DNA of the CDR3: TGCGCCAGCGGCCAAGAGATCCGGGGGGATGAAGCTTTCTTT.

The V call is TRBV9, the J call TRBJ2-7; 10 bases agree with TRBD2. J lost 7 bases, V lost 3 bases, and 10 bases had no gene match. CDR1 and CDR2 (germline): SGDLS, YYNGEE. The CDR3 spans 15 residues. CDR3 loop: CASSAGAGGLGEQYF. DNA of the CDR3: TGTGCCAGCAGCGCGGGAGCGGGGGGGCTGGGTGAGCAGTACTTC.

The J gene is TRBJ1-2, the V gene TRBV5-1; D possibly corresponds to TRBD1 (6 bases). Germline V gene data show CDR1 as SGHRS and CDR2 as YFSETQ. V was clipped by 4 bases and J by 0 bases, with 13 bases between them. The CDR3 extends over 15 amino acids. The DNA for the CDR3 is TGCGCCAGCAGCGATTCAGGACAGTCTAACTATGGCTACACCTTC. It is translated as CASSDSGQSNYGYTF. Using reference TRBV5-1 and TRBJ1-2 for the parts outside the CDR3, the full variable domain is KAGVTQTPRYLIKTRGQQVTLSCSPISGHRSVSWYQQTPGQGLQFLFEYFSETQRNKGNFPGRFSGRQFSNSRSEMNVSTLELGDSALYLCASSDSGQSNYGYTFGSGTRLTVV.

The V call is TRBV9, the J call TRBJ1-1; D is unclear. The V and J ends lost 3 bases and 1 base respectively, with 7 bases between them. There are 13 residues in the CDR3. The germline V gene encodes CDR1 SGDLS and CDR2 YYNGEE. The CDR3 spells CASSADGNTEAFF. CDR3 nucleotides: TGTGCCAGCAGCGCGGACGGGAACACTGAAGCTTTCTTT.

This clone was counted a single time. CDR3 DNA: TGTGCCAGCAGCGTAGTTCCGAACCTGGACAATGAGCAGTTCTTC. Protein product: CASSVVPNLDNEQFF. The chain carries TRBV9 and TRBJ2-1; D is unclear. The germline CDR1 and CDR2 sequences are SGDLS and YYNGEE. V lost 0 bases and J lost 5, with 12 bases in between. The CDR3 has 15 amino acids.

The chain joins TRBV11-3 to TRBJ1-1; D is unresolved. CDR1 SGHNT and CDR2 YENEEA come from the germline V gene. The CDR3 covers 16 residues. Trimming pared 0 bases from V and 2 bases from J, leaving 13 bases between. CDR3 coding DNA: TGTGCCAGCAGCTTAGATGGGAGGGAAGGTAACACTGAAGCTTTCTTT. Translated: CASSLDGREGNTEAFF.

The chain uses TRBV28 and TRBJ1-4, with a possible D match to TRBD1 (5 bases). V was shortened by 7 bases and J by 3 bases, with 15 bases between the two germline ends. The CDR3 is 15 amino acids. The germline V gene encodes CDR1 MDHEN and CDR2 SYDVKM. This chain's CDR3 is CASNPAGNPNEKLFF. The CDR3 coding sequence is TGTGCCAGCAATCCCGCAGGGAACCCTAATGAAAAACTGTTTTTT.

The genes are TRBV30 and TRBJ2-7; 7 nucleotides match TRBD1. V trimming: 0 bases; J trimming: 3 bases; junction bases outside the gene matches: 2. The germline CDR1 and CDR2 sequences are GTSNPN and SVGIG (reference sequence). The CDR3 covers 13 residues. The CDR3, as DNA: TGTGCCTGGAGTGTAAACAGGGGCTACGAGCAGTACTTC. Translating gives CAWSVNRGYEQYF. The full variable domain, with the rest looked up from reference TRBV30 and TRBJ2-7, is SQTIHQWPATLVQPVGSPLSLECTVEGTSNPNLYWYRQAAGRGLQLLFYSVGIGQISSEVPQNLSASRPQDRQFILSSKKLLLSDSGFYLCAWSVNRGYEQYFGPGTRLTVT.

The chain employs TRBV5-1 and TRBJ1-4; TRBD1 aligns across 7 bases. This CDR3 is built from 17 residues. Germline values: CDR1 SGHRS, CDR2 YFSETQ. V was clipped by 4 bases and J by 3 bases; unmatched bases: 12. The chain's CDR3 is CASSEPGQRAANEKLFF. The DNA for the CDR3 is TGCGCCAGCAGCGAACCGGGACAGAGAGCAGCTAATGAAAAACTGTTTTTT.

This sequence joins TRBV5-6 and TRBJ2-6, with D possibly being TRBD1 (6 bases). There are 15 residues in the CDR3. The germline V gene encodes CDR1 SGHDT and CDR2 YYEEEE. V lost 4 bases to trimming and J lost 0 bases, with 8 bases between them. The CDR3, as DNA: TGTGCCAGCAGCCTCAGGGGCTCTGGGGCCAACGTCCTGACTTTC. Its protein is CASSLRGSGANVLTF.

The rearrangement uses TRBV28 and TRBJ2-7, with 9 bases identical to TRBD1. The CDR3 spans 15 residues. The ends lost 4 bases at V and 3 bases at J; junction bases unmatched: 7. CDR1 is MDHEN, CDR2 SYDVKM, per germline. The CDR3 region has the DNA TGTGCCAGCAGTTCCTTCGGGACAGGGTTCTACGAGCAGTACTTC. It encodes CASSSFGTGFYEQYF. The variable domain in full, with the rest retrieved from reference TRBV28 and TRBJ2-7, is DVKVTQSSRYLVKRTGEKVFLECVQDMDHENMFWYRQDPGLGLRLIYFSYDVKMKEKGDIPEGYSVSREKKERFSLILESASTNQTSMYLCASSSFGTGFYEQYFGPGTRLTVT.

This chain connects TRBV7-8 to TRBJ2-6; D is possibly TRBD1 (5 bases). This CDR3 has 18 amino acids. CDR1 and CDR2 (germline): SGHVS, FQNEAQ. The V and J ends lost 1 base and 0 bases respectively, with 13 bases between them. CDR3 in amino acids: CASSLVGALRSGANVLTF. In DNA, the CDR3 is TGTGCCAGCAGCTTAGTTGGGGCCCTCCGCTCTGGGGCCAACGTCCTGACTTTC.

This chain joins TRBV19 and TRBJ1-3, with D perhaps TRBD1 (6 bases). The germline V gene encodes CDR1 LNHDA and CDR2 SQIVND (reference sequence). This CDR3 spans 16 amino acids. Trimming left V 3 bases short and J 0 bases short, with 12 bases between. The CDR3: CASSIRGAFSGNTIYF. CDR3 DNA: TGTGCCAGTAGTATCCGGGGGGCCTTCTCTGGAAACACCATATATTTT.

The chain couples TRBV29-1 to TRBJ2-6; no firm D call. The V end lost 6 bases, the J end lost 0 bases, and 18 bases lay between the germline ends. The CDR3 is 17 residues long. Per germline, CDR1 SQVTM and CDR2 ANQGSEA. The CDR3: CSVPGPRRSSGANVLTF. The DNA for the CDR3 is TGCAGCGTCCCCGGACCCAGAAGGAGCTCTGGGGCCAACGTCCTGACTTTC.